This is a list of T cell receptor beta chains from one sample in a study of CD8 T cells in ankylosing spondylitis. MiXCR, run by TCRdb on the 5' RACE reads, gives a single entry per CDR3 protein. The sample holds some 450,000 distinct CDR3 sequences, approximately 17% seen once. The specimen was blood, either unsorted or a sorted T cell fraction (not recorded which). The receptors originated from a male donor with ankylosing spondylitis. Both conserved end residues are part of each CDR3. The D gene is left open where the match is weak. Clone size is shown for a subset of rows, as once, few, many or a class of expanded clone.

d_gene	abundance	v_gene	j_gene	CDR3aa	CDR3nt
TRBD2	few	TRBV11-2	TRBJ2-1	CASSLDGVGLAGPYSYNEQFF	TGTGCCAGCAGCTTAGATGGCGTTGGACTAGCGGGACCTTACTCCTACAATGAGCAGTTCTTC
-	few	TRBV27	TRBJ2-6	CASSSVVGVQAPGANVLTF	TGTGCCAGCAGTTCCGTCGTGGGAGTTCAAGCTCCTGGGGCCAACGTCCTGACTTTC
-	many	TRBV29-1	TRBJ1-1	CSVGGGQLGNTEAFF	TGCAGCGTGGGAGGCGGACAACTGGGGAACACTGAAGCTTTCTTT
-	few	TRBV5-1	TRBJ2-7	CASSSVEGPGEQYF	TGCGCCAGCAGCTCCGTCGAGGGACCCGGCGAGCAGTACTTC
-	-	TRBV4-3	TRBJ1-1	CASSQDRGSGAFF	TGCGCCAGCAGCCAGGATAGGGGATCGGGGGCTTTCTTT
TRBD1	few	TRBV6-1	TRBJ1-1	CASSEWTGKNTEAFF	TGTGCCAGCAGTGAATGGACAGGGAAGAACACTGAAGCTTTCTTT
TRBD2	few	TRBV9	TRBJ2-1	CASSLRLAGASYNEQFF	TGTGCCAGCAGCTTAAGACTAGCGGGGGCCTCCTACAATGAGCAGTTCTTC
TRBD2	few	TRBV20-1	TRBJ2-1	CSASSGTSGGNEQFF	TGCAGTGCTAGTTCCGGGACTAGCGGGGGCAATGAGCAGTTCTTC
-	once	TRBV6-2/TRBV6-3	TRBJ2-7	CASSYRRASPSYEQYF	TGTGCCAGCAGTTACCGTCGGGCTAGCCCCTCCTACGAGCAGTACTTC
TRBD1	few	TRBV3-1	TRBJ2-6	CASSPGGNGANVLTF	TGTGCCAGCAGCCCAGGGGGTAACGGGGCCAACGTCCTGACTTTC
TRBD1	-	TRBV3-1	TRBJ2-3	CASSQRDRGLDTQYF	TGTGCCAGCAGCCAGAGGGACAGGGGGCTGGATACGCAGTATTTT
-	-	TRBV7-2	TRBJ1-6	CASSLEWRSPLHF	TGTGCCAGCAGCTTAGAATGGAGGTCACCCCTCCACTTT
-	-	TRBV6-2/TRBV6-3	TRBJ1-2	CASSYLRGEQGYTF	TGTGCCAGCAGCTATCTTCGGGGGGAGCAGGGCTACACCTTC
-	few	TRBV20-1	TRBJ1-2	CSAREGAVNYGYTF	TGCAGTGCTAGAGAGGGGGCCGTTAACTATGGCTACACCTTC
TRBD1	many	TRBV29-1	TRBJ2-7	CSVAVDRANEQYF	TGCAGCGTTGCGGTGGACAGGGCCAACGAGCAGTACTTC
TRBD2	few	TRBV12-3/TRBV12-4	TRBJ2-3	CASGPGLAGFTDTQYF	TGTGCCAGCGGACCGGGACTAGCGGGGTTCACAGATACGCAGTATTTT
TRBD1	few	TRBV12-3/TRBV12-4	TRBJ1-2	CASSFDRANYGYTF	TGTGCCAGCAGTTTCGACAGGGCAAACTATGGCTACACCTTC
TRBD2	-	TRBV9	TRBJ2-1	CASSAGLAGGNEQFF	TGTGCCAGCAGCGCCGGACTAGCGGGGGGAAATGAGCAGTTCTTC
-	few	TRBV6-2/TRBV6-3	TRBJ2-2	CASSLGGIGTGELFF	TGTGCCAGCAGTTTGGGGGGAATAGGCACCGGGGAGCTGTTTTTT
-	-	TRBV6-1	TRBJ1-1	CAIQRAMNTEAFF	TGTGCCATACAAAGGGCCATGAACACTGAAGCTTTCTTT
-	-	TRBV29-1	TRBJ1-1	CSARTDEAFF	TGCAGCGCCAGGACCGATGAAGCTTTCTTT
-	-	TRBV2	TRBJ1-5	CASSVEGVRNQPQHF	TGTGCCAGCAGTGTGGAGGGGGTCAGGAATCAGCCCCAGCATTTT
TRBD1	many	TRBV12-3/TRBV12-4	TRBJ2-2	CASTWDSQNTGELFF	TGTGCCAGCACCTGGGACAGCCAGAACACCGGGGAGCTGTTTTTT
-	few	TRBV20-1	TRBJ2-5	CSARDVGVETQYF	TGCAGTGCTAGAGATGTTGGCGTGGAGACCCAGTACTTC
-	few	TRBV12-3/TRBV12-4	TRBJ2-7	CASSSTSRAQYF	TGTGCCAGCAGCTCGACCTCGAGGGCGCAGTACTTC
TRBD1	-	TRBV6-2/TRBV6-3	TRBJ1-5	CASTWRTGRGSNQPQHF	TGTGCCAGCACCTGGAGGACAGGGAGGGGTAGCAATCAGCCCCAGCATTTT
-	many	TRBV3-1	TRBJ2-6	CASSQYSGANVLTF	TGTGCCAGCAGCCAATACTCTGGGGCCAACGTCCTGACTTTC
-	few	TRBV27	TRBJ2-2	CASSLRGRSTGELFF	TGTGCCAGCAGTTTAAGGGGCAGGTCCACCGGGGAGCTGTTTTTT
-	few	TRBV20-1	TRBJ2-1	CSARGSHNEQFF	TGCAGTGCTAGGGGGTCCCACAATGAGCAGTTCTTC
TRBD2	few	TRBV18	TRBJ2-5	CASSLTSGITQETQYF	TGTGCCAGCTCATTAACTAGCGGGATAACCCAAGAGACCCAGTACTTC
-	-	TRBV11-2	TRBJ2-1	CASSSGTSFSNEQFF	TGTGCCAGCAGCTCCGGGACAAGCTTTTCCAATGAGCAGTTCTTC
-	-	TRBV18	TRBJ2-3	CASSPGDRSTDTQYF	TGTGCCAGCTCACCAGGTGACCGGAGCACAGATACGCAGTATTTT
-	many	TRBV29-1	TRBJ1-1	CSVNQRAEAFF	TGCAGCGTTAACCAGAGAGCTGAAGCTTTCTTT
TRBD1	-	TRBV7-2	TRBJ1-4	CASSSEQGSREKLFF	TGTGCCAGCAGCTCTGAACAGGGGTCTCGCGAAAAACTGTTTTTT
-	once	TRBV9	TRBJ2-3	CASSVEGGLPDTQYF	TGTGCCAGCAGCGTAGAAGGTGGGTTACCAGATACGCAGTATTTT
-	few	TRBV29-1	TRBJ1-1	CSALEGDREAFF	TGCAGCGCCCTAGAGGGCGACAGAGAAGCTTTCTTT
-	few	TRBV6-1	TRBJ1-3	CASTTPTSGNTIYF	TGTGCCAGCACCACCCCGACATCGGGAAACACCATATATTTT
-	-	TRBV6-2/TRBV6-3	TRBJ1-1	CASKLGKTTEAFF	TGTGCCAGCAAATTGGGCAAAACCACTGAAGCTTTCTTT
-	-	TRBV11-3	TRBJ2-7	CASVGAGRDYEQYF	TGTGCCAGCGTGGGGGCGGGACGAGACTACGAGCAGTACTTC
-	-	TRBV6-2/TRBV6-3	TRBJ2-1	CASRTETGDEYNEQFF	TGTGCCAGCAGAACCGAAACGGGAGATGAATACAATGAGCAGTTCTTC
-	-	TRBV7-2	TRBJ2-7	CASRTGTNSYEQYF	TGTGCCAGCAGAACCGGGACGAACTCCTACGAGCAGTACTTC
-	few	TRBV7-3	TRBJ2-2	CASSLSAGAQEAGELFF	TGTGCCAGCAGCTTATCGGCCGGGGCCCAAGAAGCCGGGGAGCTGTTTTTT
-	many	TRBV29-1	TRBJ2-5	CSVLEETQYF	TGCAGCGTGCTGGAGGAGACCCAGTACTTC
-	-	TRBV3-1	TRBJ1-2	CASSQGGAGDYGYTF	TGTGCCAGCAGCCAAGGGGGGGCAGGGGACTATGGCTACACCTTC
TRBD2	-	TRBV5-1	TRBJ2-7	CASSTGAGGYYEQYF	TGCGCCAGCAGCACCGGAGCGGGGGGTTACTACGAGCAGTACTTC
TRBD1	-	TRBV19	TRBJ1-1	CASSTQSRSRDRAEAFF	TGTGCCAGTAGTACTCAGTCAAGGTCCCGGGACAGGGCTGAAGCTTTCTTT
-	-	TRBV18	TRBJ1-1	CASSPTTIGVGTEAFF	TGTGCCAGCTCACCGACGACTATCGGGGTAGGAACTGAAGCTTTCTTT
-	-	TRBV20-1	TRBJ1-2	CSARDPGINYGYTF	TGCAGTGCTAGAGACCCGGGAATCAACTATGGCTACACCTTC
TRBD2	-	TRBV28	TRBJ2-7	CASTLGTSGRRYEQYF	TGTGCCAGCACCCTAGGGACTAGCGGGAGGCGCTACGAGCAGTACTTC
-	few	TRBV29-1	TRBJ2-1	CSVEDGTLSSYNEQFF	TGCAGCGTTGAAGATGGGACCCTTAGTTCCTACAATGAGCAGTTCTTC
-	-	TRBV9	TRBJ2-1	CASSVTIAGQKNNEQFF	TGTGCCAGCAGCGTAACGATAGCGGGACAGAAAAACAATGAGCAGTTCTTC
TRBD2	-	TRBV3-1	TRBJ2-5	CASTPRGGGSETQYF	TGTGCCAGCACACCACGGGGCGGGGGGTCCGAGACCCAGTACTTC
-	-	TRBV7-2	TRBJ2-3	CASSLVGSRESDTQYF	TGTGCCAGCAGCTTAGTTGGGAGTAGGGAATCAGATACGCAGTATTTT
TRBD2	-	TRBV28	TRBJ2-3	CASSRAGGHTDTQYF	TGTGCCAGCAGTAGAGCGGGAGGTCACACAGATACGCAGTATTTT
TRBD2	few	TRBV10-2	TRBJ2-7	CASSWGLAGPYEQYF	TGCGCCAGCAGTTGGGGACTAGCGGGGCCCTACGAGCAGTACTTC
-	few	TRBV29-1	TRBJ1-1	CSVEDPAGNFEAFF	TGCAGCGTTGAAGACCCCGCAGGGAACTTCGAAGCTTTCTTT
-	-	TRBV29-1	TRBJ2-1	CSVRISGWGYNEQFF	TGCAGCGTTCGGATTAGTGGTTGGGGCTACAATGAGCAGTTCTTC
-	few	TRBV29-1	TRBJ1-2	CSVEDLAVYGYTF	TGCAGCGTTGAAGATTTGGCGGTCTATGGCTACACCTTC
-	few	TRBV28	TRBJ2-3	CASTPPGTSDTQYF	TGTGCCAGCACGCCGCCCGGGACTTCAGATACGCAGTATTTT
-	-	TRBV15	TRBJ2-4	CATSPPGLQGRGAKNIQYF	TGTGCCACCAGCCCACCGGGACTCCAGGGGAGGGGAGCCAAAAACATTCAGTACTTC